This record covers a single TCR beta chain. Its cognate antigen is unknown. The CDR3 is 14 residues long. Trimming stripped 3 bases from V and 7 bases from J, with 17 bases between. Per germline, CDR1 SQVTM and CDR2 ANQGSEA. The data belong to a study of cytomegalovirus exposure and HLA in healthy donors. Study outcomes and limitations: It was fewer than 200 TCR beta chains that were listed as cytomegalovirus-associated.

Sequencing used immunoSEQ multiplex PCR; TCRdb keeps in-frame clones, though not all of them. This table has roughly 230,000 clones, 80% to 95% appearing once. The clonotype was recovered from a young woman in good health and CMV-seronegative. This rearrangement joins TRBV29-1 to TRBJ2-3; D is unclear. Specimen: PBMCs. In DNA, the CDR3 is TGCAGCGTTGATCCCTCGCTAACTATTCATACGCAGTATTTT. Translating it yields CSVDPSLTIHTQYF.